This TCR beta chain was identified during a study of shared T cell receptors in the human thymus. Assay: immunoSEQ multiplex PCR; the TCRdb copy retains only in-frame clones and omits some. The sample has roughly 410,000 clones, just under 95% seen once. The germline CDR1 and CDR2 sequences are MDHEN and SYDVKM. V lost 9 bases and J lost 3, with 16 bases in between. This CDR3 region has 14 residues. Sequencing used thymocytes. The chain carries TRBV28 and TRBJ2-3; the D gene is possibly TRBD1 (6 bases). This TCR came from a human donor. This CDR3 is CASGNQRGTDTQYF. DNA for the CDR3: TGTGCCAGTGGCAACCAAAGGGGGACAGATACGCAGTATTTT.